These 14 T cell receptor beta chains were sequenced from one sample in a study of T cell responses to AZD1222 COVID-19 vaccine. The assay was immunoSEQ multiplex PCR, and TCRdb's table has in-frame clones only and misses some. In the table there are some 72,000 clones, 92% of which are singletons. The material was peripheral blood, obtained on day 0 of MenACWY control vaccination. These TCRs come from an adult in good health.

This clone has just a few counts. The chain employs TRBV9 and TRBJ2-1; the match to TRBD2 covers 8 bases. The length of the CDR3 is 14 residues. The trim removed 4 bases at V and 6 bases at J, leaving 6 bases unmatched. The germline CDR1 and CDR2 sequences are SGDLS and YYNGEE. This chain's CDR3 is CASSPRLARNEQFF. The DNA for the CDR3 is TGTGCCAGCAGCCCCAGACTAGCGCGCAATGAGCAGTTCTTC.

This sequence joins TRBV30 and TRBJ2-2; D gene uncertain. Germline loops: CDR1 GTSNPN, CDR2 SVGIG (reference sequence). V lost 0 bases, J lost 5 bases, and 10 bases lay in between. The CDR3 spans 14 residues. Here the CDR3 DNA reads TGTGCCTGGAGTGTATCTCGTGGGACCGGGGAGCTGTTTTTT. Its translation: CAWSVSRGTGELFF.

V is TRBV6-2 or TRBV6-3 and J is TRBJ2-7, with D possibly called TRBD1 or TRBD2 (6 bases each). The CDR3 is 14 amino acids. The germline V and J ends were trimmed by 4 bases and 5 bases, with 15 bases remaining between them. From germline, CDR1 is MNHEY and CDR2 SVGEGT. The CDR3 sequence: CASSWGALHDEQYF. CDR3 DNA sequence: TGTGCCAGCAGTTGGGGGGCCCTCCATGACGAGCAGTACTTC.

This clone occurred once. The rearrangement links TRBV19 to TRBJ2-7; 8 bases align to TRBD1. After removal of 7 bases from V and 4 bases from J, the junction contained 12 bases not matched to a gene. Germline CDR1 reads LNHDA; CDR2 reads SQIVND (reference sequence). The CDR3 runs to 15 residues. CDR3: CASTQSDRAGYEQYF. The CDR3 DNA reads TGTGCCAGTACCCAATCGGACAGGGCAGGATACGAGCAGTACTTC.

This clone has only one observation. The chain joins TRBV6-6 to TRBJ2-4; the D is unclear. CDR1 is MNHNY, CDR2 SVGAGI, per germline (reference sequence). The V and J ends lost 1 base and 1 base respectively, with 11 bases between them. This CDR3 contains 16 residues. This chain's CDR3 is CASSYFGFSAKNIQYF. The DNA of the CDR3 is TGTGCCAGCAGTTACTTCGGGTTTAGCGCCAAAAACATTCAGTACTTC.

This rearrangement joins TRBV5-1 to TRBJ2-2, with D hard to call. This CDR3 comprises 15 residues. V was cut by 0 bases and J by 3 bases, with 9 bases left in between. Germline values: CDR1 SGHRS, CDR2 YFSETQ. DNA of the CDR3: TGCGCCAGCAGCTTGGGTTTTGGGGACACCGGGGAGCTGTTTTTT. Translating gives CASSLGFGDTGELFF. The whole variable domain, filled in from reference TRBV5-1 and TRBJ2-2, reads KAGVTQTPRYLIKTRGQQVTLSCSPISGHRSVSWYQQTPGQGLQFLFEYFSETQRNKGNFPGRFSGRQFSNSRSEMNVSTLELGDSALYLCASSLGFGDTGELFFGEGSRLTVL.

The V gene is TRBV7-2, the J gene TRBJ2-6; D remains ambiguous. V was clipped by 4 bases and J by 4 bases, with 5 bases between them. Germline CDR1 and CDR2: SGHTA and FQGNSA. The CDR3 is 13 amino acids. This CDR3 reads CASSYRGANVLTF. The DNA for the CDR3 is TGTGCCAGCAGCTACCGAGGGGCCAACGTCCTGACTTTC.

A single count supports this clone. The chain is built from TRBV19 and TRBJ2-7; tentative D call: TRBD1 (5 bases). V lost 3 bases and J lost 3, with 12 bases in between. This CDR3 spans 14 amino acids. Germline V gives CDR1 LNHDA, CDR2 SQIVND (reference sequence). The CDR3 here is CASSMQGPYYEQYF. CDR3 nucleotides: TGTGCCAGTAGTATGCAGGGCCCCTACTACGAGCAGTACTTC.

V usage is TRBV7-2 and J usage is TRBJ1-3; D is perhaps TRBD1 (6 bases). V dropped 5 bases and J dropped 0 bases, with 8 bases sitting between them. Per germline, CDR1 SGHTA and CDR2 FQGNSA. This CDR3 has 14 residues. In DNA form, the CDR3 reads TGTGCCAGCAGCCAGACAGGCTCTGGAAACACCATATATTTT. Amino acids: CASSQTGSGNTIYF.

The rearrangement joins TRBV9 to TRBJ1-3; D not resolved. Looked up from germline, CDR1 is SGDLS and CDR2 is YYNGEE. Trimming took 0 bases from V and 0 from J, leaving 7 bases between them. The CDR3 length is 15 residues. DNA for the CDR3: TGTGCCAGCAGCGTAGGGGTCAGCTCTGGAAACACCATATATTTT. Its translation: CASSVGVSSGNTIYF.

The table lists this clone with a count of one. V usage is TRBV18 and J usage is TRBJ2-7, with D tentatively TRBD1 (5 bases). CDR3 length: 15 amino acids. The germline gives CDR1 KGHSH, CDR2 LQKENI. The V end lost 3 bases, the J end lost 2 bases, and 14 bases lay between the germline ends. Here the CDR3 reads CASSPPTDEPYEQYF. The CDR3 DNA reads TGTGCCAGCTCACCGCCGACAGATGAGCCCTACGAGCAGTACTTC. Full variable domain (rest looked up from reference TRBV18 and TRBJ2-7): NAGVMQNPRHLVRRRGQEARLRCSPMKGHSHVYWYRQLPEEGLKFMVYLQKENIIDESGMPKERFSAEFPKEGPSILRIQQVVRGDSAAYFCASSPPTDEPYEQYFGPGTRLTVT.

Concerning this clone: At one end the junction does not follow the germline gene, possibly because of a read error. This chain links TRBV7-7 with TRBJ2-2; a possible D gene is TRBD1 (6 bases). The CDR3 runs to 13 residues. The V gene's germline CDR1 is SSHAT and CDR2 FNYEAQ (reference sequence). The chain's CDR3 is CASSSGDTGELFF. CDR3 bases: TGTGCTAGCAGCTCAGGGGACACCGGGGAGCTGTTTTTT.

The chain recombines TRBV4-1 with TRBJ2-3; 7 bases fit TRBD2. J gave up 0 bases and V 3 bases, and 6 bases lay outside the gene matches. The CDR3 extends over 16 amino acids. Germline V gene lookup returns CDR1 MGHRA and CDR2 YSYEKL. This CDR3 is CASSQLGGNSTDTQYF. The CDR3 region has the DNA TGCGCCAGCAGCCAGCTGGGGGGGAATAGCACAGATACGCAGTATTTT.

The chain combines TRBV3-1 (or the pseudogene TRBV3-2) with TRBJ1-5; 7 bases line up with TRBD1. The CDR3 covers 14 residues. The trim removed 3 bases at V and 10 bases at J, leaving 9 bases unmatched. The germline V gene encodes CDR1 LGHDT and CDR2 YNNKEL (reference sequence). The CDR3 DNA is TGTGCCAGCAGCCACAGGGGGGTAAATAGACCCCAGCATTTT. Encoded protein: CASSHRGVNRPQHF.